The 21 T cell receptor beta chains in this list originate from one sample, sequenced in a study of beta chain features in type 1 diabetes. The sequenced template was cDNA made from the entire isolated RNA. The data were produced by immunoSEQ multiplex PCR, yet TCRdb's version contains in-frame clones alone and is incomplete. The sample contains around 430,000 clones, about 29% of which appear only once. The sample comprised naive CD4+ T cells from blood. These receptors all stem from a man in his late teens or twenties in good health.

This clone was picked up a small number of times. The rearrangement links TRBV5-5 to TRBJ2-1; 7 positions match TRBD1. The CDR3 is made up of 16 amino acids. The V gene end was trimmed by 4 bases and the J gene end by 0 bases; junction bases not matched to a gene: 7. Germline CDR1 is SGHKS and CDR2 is YYEKEE (reference sequence). CDR3 sequence reads: CASSARDSISYNEQFF. In DNA form, the CDR3 reads TGTGCCAGCAGCGCAAGGGACAGTATCTCCTACAATGAGCAGTTCTTC.

This clone occurred a few times. The chain couples TRBV4-1 to TRBJ2-1, with D unclear. V lost 3 bases and J lost 12, with 12 bases in between. The germline CDR1 and CDR2 sequences are MGHRA and YSYEKL. This CDR3 spans 12 amino acids. CDR3 region: CASSHLFVGQFF. The CDR3 DNA follows: TGCGCCAGCAGCCATCTGTTCGTAGGGCAGTTCTTC.

Comment on this clone: Other DNA sequences in this specimen translate into the identical CDR3. The chain couples TRBV30 to TRBJ2-1; D gene unclear. Germline V CDR1 and CDR2: GTSNPN, SVGIG (reference sequence). This CDR3 contains 13 residues. Trimming took off 1 base at V and 3 bases at J, with 7 bases between the two ends. CDR3 DNA: TGTGCCTGGAGTGCCTCAGGCTACAATGAGCAGTTCTTC. This translates into CAWSASGYNEQFF.

In its sample, this clone was seen a few times. The CDR3, as DNA: TGTGCCAGCAGCCCCCAATCCAACTATGGCTACACCTTC. Its translation is CASSPQSNYGYTF. The chain is built from TRBV7-2 and TRBJ1-2, with D hard to call. V was clipped by 5 bases and J by 2 bases, with 9 bases between them. This CDR3 contains 13 residues. The V gene's germline CDR1 is SGHTA and CDR2 FQGNSA.

CDR3: CASSQPMGRYEQYF. The CDR3, as DNA: TGCGCCAGCAGCCAACCCATGGGACGGTACGAGCAGTACTTC. V gene TRBV4-1 combines with J gene TRBJ2-7; D is tentatively TRBD1 or TRBD2 (5 bases each). V was trimmed by 2 bases and J by 4 bases, leaving 12 bases between them. This CDR3 is built from 14 residues. Germline V gene sequence: CDR1 MGHRA, CDR2 YSYEKL.

The chain employs TRBV4-2 and TRBJ2-1, with 9 bases fitting TRBD2. Per the germline V gene, CDR1 is LGHNA and CDR2 is YNFKEQ. V was clipped by 1 base and J by 7 bases; unmatched bases: 11. The CDR3 is 17 amino acids. This CDR3 is CASSQAVAGERENEQFF. In nucleotides, the CDR3 is TGTGCCAGCAGCCAAGCTGTAGCGGGAGAGAGGGAAAATGAGCAGTTCTTC.

The V and J genes are TRBV4-2 and TRBJ1-1; the D is unclear. The germline CDR1 and CDR2 sequences are LGHNA and YNFKEQ. V was clipped by 1 base and J by 4 bases, with 16 bases between them. This CDR3 comprises 16 residues. The DNA for the CDR3 is TGTGCCAGCAGCCAAGTGGGAGACTGGCGGAGCACTGAAGCTTTCTTT. Encoded protein: CASSQVGDWRSTEAFF.

In this sample, this clone turned up a few times. At the DNA level, this CDR3 is encoded by other sequences in the same sample as well. V usage is TRBV30 and J usage is TRBJ2-1, with D hard to call. V gave up 1 base and J gave up 4 bases, with 8 bases separating them. The length of the CDR3 is 13 residues. The V gene's germline CDR1 is GTSNPN and CDR2 SVGIG (reference sequence). CDR3 nucleotide sequence: TGTGCCTGGAGTGCTAGAGGTTACAATGAGCAGTTCTTC. It specifies CAWSARGYNEQFF.

The chain has TRBV20-1 and TRBJ2-7, with no clear D. Trimming took off 6 bases at V and 3 bases at J, with 9 bases between the two ends. Germline CDR1 and CDR2: DFQATT and SNEGSKA (reference sequence). The CDR3 contains 11 residues. The DNA of the CDR3 is TGCAGTGCGCAGTGGAGCTACGAGCAGTACTTC. Protein: CSAQWSYEQYF.

This clone was counted a few times. The chain employs TRBV9 and TRBJ1-4; 7 nucleotides align to TRBD1. V shed 2 bases and J 7 bases; nucleotides not matched to a gene: 5. The CDR3 contains 14 residues. Germline V gene data show CDR1 as SGDLS and CDR2 as YYNGEE. CDR3 amino acids: CASSVMTGSEKLFF. The CDR3 DNA sequence: TGTGCCAGCAGCGTGATGACAGGGTCTGAAAAACTGTTTTTT.

This clone has more than one count but fewer than ten. V and J are TRBV10-3 and TRBJ2-3; no reliable D call. Germline V gene lookup returns CDR1 ENHRY and CDR2 SYGVKD. With 11 bases removed from V and 1 base from J, the gap between germline ends came to 13 bases. The CDR3 runs 13 residues. CDR3 coding DNA: TGTGCCTTGGCCAGCCCGGGCACAGATACGCAGTATTTT. This codes for CALASPGTDTQYF.

The chain is built from TRBV4-1 and TRBJ2-7; D gene uncertain. Germline CDR1 and CDR2: MGHRA and YSYEKL. The CDR3 is made up of 14 amino acids. Trimming took off 1 base at V and 2 bases at J, with 9 bases between the two ends. The CDR3 loop is CASSQVGKTYEQYF. CDR3 coding DNA: TGCGCCAGCAGCCAAGTGGGGAAAACCTACGAGCAGTACTTC.

The J gene is TRBJ1-4, the V gene TRBV18; maybe TRBD1 (5 bases). V dropped 5 bases and J dropped 4 bases, with 11 bases sitting between them. Germline loops: CDR1 KGHSH, CDR2 LQKENI. This CDR3 has 14 amino acids. The CDR3 DNA is TGTGCCAGCTCATCCAGGGAGGGTAATGAAAAACTGTTTTTT. It translates to CASSSREGNEKLFF.

The chain links TRBV29-1 to TRBJ1-2; 8 nucleotides match TRBD1. Germline V gene lookup returns CDR1 SQVTM and CDR2 ANQGSEA. The CDR3 has 13 residues. V gave up 6 bases and J gave up 0 bases; unmatched junction bases: 3. CDR3 loop: CSVATGANYGYTF. CDR3 DNA: TGCAGCGTCGCGACAGGGGCTAACTATGGCTACACCTTC.

The chain links TRBV29-1 to TRBJ2-5; 9 bases match TRBD2. CDR3 size: 12 residues. V lost 4 bases to trimming and J lost 11 bases; unmatched junction nucleotides: 8. Looked up from germline, CDR1 is SQVTM and CDR2 is ANQGSEA. The CDR3 region is CSVGGLASEQYF. In DNA, the CDR3 is TGCAGCGTTGGGGGACTAGCTTCGGAGCAGTACTTC.

This clone was picked up a small number of times. CDR3 in amino acids: CASSVEGPEQFF. CDR3 in DNA: TGTGCCAGCAGCGTAGAAGGGCCGGAGCAGTTCTTC. The genes are TRBV9 and TRBJ2-1; D not certain. Germline V lookup: CDR1 SGDLS, CDR2 YYNGEE. Trimming cost V 0 bases and J 10 bases, with 8 bases left between them. CDR3 size: 12 residues.

This sequence joins TRBV30 and TRBJ2-3, with D possibly matching TRBD1 (6 bases). V lost 7 bases to trimming and J lost 2 bases, with 13 bases between them. This CDR3 is 13 amino acids long. From germline, CDR1 is GTSNPN and CDR2 SVGIG (reference sequence). The CDR3 nucleotides are TGTGCCTTGGAGACAGGATACACAGATACGCAGTATTTT. The encoded protein is CALETGYTDTQYF.

The rearrangement links TRBV7-2 to TRBJ2-7; D possibly corresponds to TRBD2 (5 bases). The CDR3 length is 16 residues. Trimming removed 1 base from V and 3 bases from J, with 16 bases in between. Germline lookup yields CDR1 SGHTA and CDR2 FQGNSA. CDR3: CASSLEAGRGYYEQYF. For the CDR3, the DNA is TGTGCCAGCAGCTTAGAGGCAGGCCGAGGGTACTACGAGCAGTACTTC. Filled out from reference TRBV7-2 and TRBJ2-7, the complete variable domain reads GAGVSQSPSNKVTEKGKDVELRCDPISGHTALYWYRQSLGQGLEFLIYFQGNSAPDKSGLPSDRFSAERTGGSVSTLTIQRTQQEDSAVYLCASSLEAGRGYYEQYFGPGTRLTVT.

V and J are TRBV4-1 and TRBJ2-3, with D tentatively TRBD1 or TRBD2 (5 bases each). The germline V gene has CDR1 MGHRA and CDR2 YSYEKL. V was shortened by 4 bases and J by 2 bases, with 22 bases between the two germline ends. This CDR3 comprises 18 residues. The CDR3 DNA reads as TGCGCCAGCAGCCGACGAAACGCTAGAGGGGCTACCACAGATACGCAGTATTTT. Translated: CASSRRNARGATTDTQYF.

This clone came up a few times. The V and J genes are TRBV9 and TRBJ2-3; unclear D gene. The CDR3 totals 14 residues. V lost 2 bases and J 2 bases, leaving 9 bases between the germline ends. CDR1 is SGDLS and CDR2 is YYNGEE in the germline V gene. CDR3 sequence (DNA): TGTGCCAGCAGCGTCCAGCGAGCCACAGATACGCAGTATTTT. Its protein is CASSVQRATDTQYF.

The chain joins TRBV4-2 to TRBJ2-7; D remains ambiguous. Trimming removed 0 bases from V and 6 bases from J, with 6 bases in between. The germline V gene has CDR1 LGHNA and CDR2 YNFKEQ. This CDR3 is 12 amino acids long. The DNA for the CDR3 is TGTGCCAGCAGCCAAGATAGGCTCGAGCAGTACTTC. It codes for CASSQDRLEQYF.